This TCR beta chain was identified in a study of blood T cell repertoires in COVID-19. The trim removed 6 bases at V and 0 bases at J, leaving 4 bases unmatched. The V gene's germline CDR1 is MNHEY and CDR2 SVGAGI. The CDR3 extends over 15 amino acids. This clone was detected a few times. Some clones are missing from TCRdb's copy, which holds only in-frame ones; the method was immunoSEQ multiplex PCR. The sample lists under 40,000 clones, 85% seen once, with more than 12% in the top ten. The material sequenced was peripheral blood. The receptor was derived from a human donor with acute or convalescent COVID-19. The donor label of this sample is uncertain. This chain connects TRBV6-5 to TRBJ2-3; 9 bases map to TRBD2. The CDR3 bases are TGTGCCAGCAGCATAGCGGGAGCGAGCACAGATACGCAGTATTTT. It is translated as CASSIAGASTDTQYF.